In its sample, the clone carrying this T cell receptor (beta chain) was seen many times. The antigen is not known. The source of the sample is a study of Graves' ophthalmopathy and Graves' hyperthyroidism. Overall study context: Peripheral blood was gathered at first diagnosis, ahead of any treatment whatsoever. Study results and limitations: Blood samples also showed most expanded thyroid clonotypes exceeding 0.001 frequency. Ophthalmopathy versus stable hyperthyroidism: 13-signature model gave 85% to 90% sensitivity, less than 82% specificity.

The V gene's germline CDR1 is LGHDT and CDR2 YNNKEL (reference sequence). The CDR3 extends over 14 amino acids. The V segment lost 3 bases and the J segment 5 bases; nucleotides outside the gene matches: 6. Beta-chain TCR CDR3 regions were amplified from RNA transcripts. After a first-round RT-PCR with HTBI primers, a second-round multiplex PCR was run. A single record per CDR3 protein comes from TCRdb applying MiXCR to the multiplex PCR reads. The repertoire holds fewer than 600,000 distinct CDR3 sequences, with roughly an eighth as singletons. Sequencing input: blood. This clonotype originated in a woman aged 30 to 39 with Graves' ophthalmopathy. The chain couples TRBV3-1 to TRBJ2-7, with 8 positions matching TRBD1. CDR3 protein: CASSQTDRENEQYF. The CDR3 DNA sequence: TGTGCCAGCAGCCAGACGGACAGGGAAAACGAGCAGTACTTC.